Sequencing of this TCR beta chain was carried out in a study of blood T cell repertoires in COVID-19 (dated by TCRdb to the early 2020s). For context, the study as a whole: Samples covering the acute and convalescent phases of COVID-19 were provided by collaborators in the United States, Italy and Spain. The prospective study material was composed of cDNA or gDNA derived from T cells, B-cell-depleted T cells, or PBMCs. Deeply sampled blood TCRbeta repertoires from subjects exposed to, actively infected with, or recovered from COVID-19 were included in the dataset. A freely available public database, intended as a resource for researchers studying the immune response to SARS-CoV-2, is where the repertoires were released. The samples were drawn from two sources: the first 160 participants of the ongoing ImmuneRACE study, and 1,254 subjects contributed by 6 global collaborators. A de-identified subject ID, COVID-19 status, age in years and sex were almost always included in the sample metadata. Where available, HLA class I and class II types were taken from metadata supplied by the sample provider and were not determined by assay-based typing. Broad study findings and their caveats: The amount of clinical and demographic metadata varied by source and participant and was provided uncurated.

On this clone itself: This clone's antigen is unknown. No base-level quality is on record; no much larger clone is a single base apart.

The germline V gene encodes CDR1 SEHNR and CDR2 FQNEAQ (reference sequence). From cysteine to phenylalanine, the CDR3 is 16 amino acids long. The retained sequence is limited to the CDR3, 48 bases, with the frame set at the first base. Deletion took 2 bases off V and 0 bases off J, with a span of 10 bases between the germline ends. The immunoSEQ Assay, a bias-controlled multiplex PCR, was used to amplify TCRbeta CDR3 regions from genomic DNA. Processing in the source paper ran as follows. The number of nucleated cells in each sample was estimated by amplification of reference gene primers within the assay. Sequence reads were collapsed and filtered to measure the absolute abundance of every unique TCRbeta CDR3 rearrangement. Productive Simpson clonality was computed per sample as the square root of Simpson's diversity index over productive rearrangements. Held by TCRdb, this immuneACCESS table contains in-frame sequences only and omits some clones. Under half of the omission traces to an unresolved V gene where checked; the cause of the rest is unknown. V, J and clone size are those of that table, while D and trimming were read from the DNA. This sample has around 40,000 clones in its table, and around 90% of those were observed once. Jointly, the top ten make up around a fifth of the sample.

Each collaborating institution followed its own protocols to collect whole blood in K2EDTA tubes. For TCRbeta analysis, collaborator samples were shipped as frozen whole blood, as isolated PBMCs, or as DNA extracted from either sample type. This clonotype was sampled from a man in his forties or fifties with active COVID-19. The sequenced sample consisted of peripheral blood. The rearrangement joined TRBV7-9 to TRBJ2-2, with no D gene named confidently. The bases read TGTGCCAGCAGCTTATCCCTCGTCGCGAACACCGGGGAGCTGTTTTTT. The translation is CASSLSLVANTGELFF.